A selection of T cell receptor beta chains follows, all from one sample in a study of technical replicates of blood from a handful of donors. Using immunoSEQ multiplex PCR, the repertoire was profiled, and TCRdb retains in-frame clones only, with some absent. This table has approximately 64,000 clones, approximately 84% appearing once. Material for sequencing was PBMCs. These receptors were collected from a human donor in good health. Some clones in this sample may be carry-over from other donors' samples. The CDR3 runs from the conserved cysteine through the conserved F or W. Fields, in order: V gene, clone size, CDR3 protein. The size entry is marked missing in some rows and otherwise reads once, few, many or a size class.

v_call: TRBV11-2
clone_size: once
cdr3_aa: CASSSRGLGSSPLHF

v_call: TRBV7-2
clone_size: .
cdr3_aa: CASSLVQINEQFF

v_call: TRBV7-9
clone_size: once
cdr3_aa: CASSQQAMGSPLHF

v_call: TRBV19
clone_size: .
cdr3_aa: CASSLGQGGETQYF

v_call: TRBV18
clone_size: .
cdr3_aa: CASSGQGVMNTEAFF

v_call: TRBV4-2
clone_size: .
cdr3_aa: CASSQVVGSSQEQYF

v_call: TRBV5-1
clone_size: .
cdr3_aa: CASSLGSTDKPFYEQYF

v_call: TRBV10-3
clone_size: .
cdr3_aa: CAISELGDNEQFF

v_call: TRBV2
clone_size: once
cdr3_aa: CASSEMASGGGLDTQYF

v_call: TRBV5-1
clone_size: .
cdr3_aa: CASSSLAGQETQYF

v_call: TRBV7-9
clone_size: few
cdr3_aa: CASSAGQGLSYEQYF

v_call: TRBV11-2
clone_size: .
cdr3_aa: CASSPDSYEQYF

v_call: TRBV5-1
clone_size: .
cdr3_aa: CASSPTDVLNEQYF

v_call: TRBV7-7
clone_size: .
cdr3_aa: CASSAGLAENEQYF

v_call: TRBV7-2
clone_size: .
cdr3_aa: CASSVTGFNSPLHF

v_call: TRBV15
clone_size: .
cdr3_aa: CATSRDLTTGDGYTF

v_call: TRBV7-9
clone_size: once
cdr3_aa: CASSLLAGGSDTQYF

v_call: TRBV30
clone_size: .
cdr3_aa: CAWRTGSNTGELFF

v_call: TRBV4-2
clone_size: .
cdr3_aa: CASSQVASGYNEQFF

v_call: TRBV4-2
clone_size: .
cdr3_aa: CASSQVAGPSSGANVLTF

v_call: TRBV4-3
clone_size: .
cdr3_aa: CASRGLAGRAGELFF

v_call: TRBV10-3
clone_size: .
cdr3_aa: CATSTGMSQETQYF

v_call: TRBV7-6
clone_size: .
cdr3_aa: CASSLPSGGEETQYF

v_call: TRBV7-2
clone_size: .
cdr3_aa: CASSLQTGAPNTEAFF

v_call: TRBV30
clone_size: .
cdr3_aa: CAWSVLFWREGPEQYF

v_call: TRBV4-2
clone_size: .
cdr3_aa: CASSQDPPGGGGATDTQYF

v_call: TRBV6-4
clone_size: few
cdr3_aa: CASSERSGANVLTF

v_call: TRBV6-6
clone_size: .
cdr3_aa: CASRRDRTYDTGELFF

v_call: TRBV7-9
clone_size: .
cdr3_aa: CASSPRPSSGYNEQFF

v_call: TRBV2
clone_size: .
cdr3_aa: CASSEAGYEQYF

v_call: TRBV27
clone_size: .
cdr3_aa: CASRDPGGATIYF

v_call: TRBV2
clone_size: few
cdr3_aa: CAILQGAQSGANYGYTF